Below, 25 T cell receptor beta chains from the same sample are listed, as sequenced in a study of blood T cell repertoires in COVID-19. Sequenced by immunoSEQ multiplex PCR; TCRdb stores in-frame clones only, minus some. Of under 50,000 clones detected, about 88% appear once; the ten largest clones hold around 36%. Sequencing was carried out using peripheral blood. Source of these receptors: a man in his 70s with active COVID-19.

The gene calls are TRBV5-1 and TRBJ2-2, with TRBD2 matching over 7 bases. Germline CDR1 SGHRS, CDR2 YFSETQ. The J segment lost 4 bases and the V segment lost 1 base, leaving 7 bases of the junction unmatched. The CDR3 loop spans 16 amino acids. CDR3 sequence reads: CASSLRSGRGTGELFF. The CDR3 DNA reads as TGCGCCAGCAGCTTGAGATCGGGGAGGGGCACCGGGGAGCTGTTTTTT.

This clone is a singleton in its sample. Sequence at one end of the junction differs from germline and may be a read error. The chain uses TRBV7-7 and TRBJ2-5, with D unresolved. The CDR3 contains 11 residues. Germline assignment: CDR1 SSHAT and CDR2 FNYEAQ (reference sequence). This CDR3 reads CASSFSETQYF. CDR3 DNA sequence: TGTGCTAGCAGCTTTAGTGAGACCCAGTACTTC. Full variable domain (rest looked up from reference TRBV7-7 and TRBJ2-5): GAGVSQSPRYKVTKRGQDVTLRCDPISSHATLYWYQQALGQGPEFLTYFNYEAQPDKSGLPSDRFSAERPEGSISTLTIQRTEQRDSAMYRCASSFSETQYFGPGTRLLVL.

Written as DNA, the CDR3 is TGCAGTGCTTCCCCAATCTACGAGCAGTACTTC. Protein: CSASPIYEQYF. V usage is TRBV20-1 and J usage is TRBJ2-7, with D unresolved. The CDR3 is made up of 11 amino acids. The germline gives CDR1 DFQATT, CDR2 SNEGSKA (reference sequence). V was trimmed by 5 bases and J by 3 bases, leaving 8 bases between them.

This clone was recorded only once. V gene TRBV6-2 or TRBV6-3 combines with J gene TRBJ2-5; 7 bases line up with TRBD2. This CDR3 comprises 14 residues. Trimming removed 5 bases from V and 2 bases from J; junction bases left unmatched: 5. Germline V CDR1 and CDR2: MNHEY, SVGEGT. The chain's CDR3 is CASSRREVQETQYF. The CDR3 DNA reads TGTGCCAGCAGTCGACGGGAGGTTCAAGAGACCCAGTACTTC.

The chain is built from TRBV7-9 and TRBJ1-1; D unresolved. Germline CDR1 and CDR2: SEHNR and FQNEAQ (reference sequence). Trimming took off 2 bases at V and 3 bases at J, with 7 bases between the two ends. The CDR3 is 13 residues long. CDR3 protein: CASSLTQYTEAFF. DNA for the CDR3: TGTGCCAGCAGCTTAACACAGTACACTGAAGCTTTCTTT.

The CDR3 nucleotides are TGTGCCAGTAGTACCACGCAGGACAGGGGGTCCTATGGCTACACCTTC. Translated: CASSTTQDRGSYGYTF. V is TRBV19 and J is TRBJ1-2, with 10 bases aligning to TRBD1. With 4 bases clipped from V and 4 bases from J, the junction kept 9 bases outside the gene matches. The germline gives CDR1 LNHDA, CDR2 SQIVND (reference sequence). The CDR3 has 16 residues.

The CDR3 coding sequence is TGTGCCAGCAGCTTAGTACCCATACTGTCTGAAGCTTTCTTT. Its protein is CASSLVPILSEAFF. The chain has TRBV7-9 and TRBJ1-1; D call uncertain. The V end was cut by 1 base, the J end by 6 bases, with 12 bases between. Germline loops: CDR1 SEHNR, CDR2 FQNEAQ (reference sequence). This CDR3 is built from 14 residues.

The sample holds a few counts of this clone. The rearrangement joins TRBV28 to TRBJ2-7; 9 bases match TRBD1. The germline V gene encodes CDR1 MDHEN and CDR2 SYDVKM. The CDR3 length is 15 residues. V shed 5 bases, J shed 5 bases, and the junction held 10 bases outside the gene matches. The CDR3 nucleotides read TGTGCCAGCAGTAAACCGGGACAGGGATTCGACGAGCAGTACTTC. As protein: CASSKPGQGFDEQYF.

This chain links TRBV3-1 (or the pseudogene TRBV3-2) with TRBJ1-2, with TRBD1 identical over 7 bases. Per germline, CDR1 LGHDT and CDR2 YNNKEL (reference sequence). This CDR3 is 14 amino acids long. The trim removed 4 bases at V and 6 bases at J, leaving 8 bases unmatched. DNA of the CDR3: TGTGCCAGCAGCCTAGCTAGGGGGCGCGATGGCTACACCTTC. Its translation: CASSLARGRDGYTF.

This sequence joins TRBV5-1 and TRBJ1-2, with D perhaps TRBD1 (5 bases). CDR3 length equals 18 residues. Germline V gene lookup returns CDR1 SGHRS and CDR2 YFSETQ. V was cut by 4 bases and J by 2 bases, with 24 bases left in between. The CDR3 sequence is CASSPHWRGERGNYGYTF. The CDR3 DNA follows: TGCGCCAGCAGCCCACATTGGCGTGGAGAACGGGGGAACTATGGCTACACCTTC. The whole variable domain, filled in from reference TRBV5-1 and TRBJ1-2, reads KAGVTQTPRYLIKTRGQQVTLSCSPISGHRSVSWYQQTPGQGLQFLFEYFSETQRNKGNFPGRFSGRQFSNSRSEMNVSTLELGDSALYLCASSPHWRGERGNYGYTFGSGTRLTVV.

This clone was counted only a few times. The J gene is TRBJ2-2, the V gene TRBV4-3, with D maybe TRBD2 (5 bases). The ends were cut back, 0 bases at V and 6 bases at J, with 11 bases in the middle. The CDR3 contains 15 residues. Per germline, CDR1 LGHNA and CDR2 YSLEER. CDR3 in amino acids: CASSQDFLAAGELFF. CDR3 DNA sequence: TGCGCCAGCAGCCAAGATTTCCTAGCCGCCGGGGAGCTGTTTTTT.

The rearrangement links TRBV30 to TRBJ1-5; D is unresolved. CDR3 size: 14 residues. V was trimmed by 2 bases and J by 0 bases, leaving 8 bases between them. CDR1 GTSNPN and CDR2 SVGIG come from the germline V gene (reference sequence). CDR3 loop: CAWSSTISNQPQHF. Here the CDR3 DNA reads TGTGCCTGGAGTTCCACTATTAGCAATCAGCCCCAGCATTTT.

This chain joins TRBV5-1 and TRBJ2-5; 7 bases fit TRBD2. Unmatched junction bases numbered 8, after V lost 5 bases and J lost 7 bases. This CDR3 is built from 13 residues. Germline V gives CDR1 SGHRS, CDR2 YFSETQ. The chain's CDR3 is CASRPTGLGTQYF. Written as DNA, the CDR3 is TGCGCCAGCAGACCTACAGGACTAGGGACCCAGTACTTC.

This clone was seen just once. The V call is TRBV30, the J call TRBJ1-1; D might be TRBD1 (5 bases). V lost 0 bases and J 10 bases, leaving 18 bases between the germline ends. This CDR3 comprises 14 residues. CDR1 GTSNPN and CDR2 SVGIG come from the germline V gene (reference sequence). The CDR3 DNA reads TGTGCCTGGAGTGTAATGATTTCTCAGGGCGTAGCTTTCTTT. Its translation: CAWSVMISQGVAFF. Full variable domain (rest looked up from reference TRBV30 and TRBJ1-1): SQTIHQWPATLVQPVGSPLSLECTVEGTSNPNLYWYRQAAGRGLQLLFYSVGIGQISSEVPQNLSASRPQDRQFILSSKKLLLSDSGFYLCAWSVMISQGVAFFGQGTRLTVV.

The V gene is TRBV18, the J gene TRBJ1-4, with D unclear. Germline values: CDR1 KGHSH, CDR2 LQKENI. The CDR3 covers 14 residues. The ends were cut back, 0 bases at V and 11 bases at J, with 13 bases in the middle. In DNA, the CDR3 is TGTGCCAGCTCACCACCGCCGCCAGTCATGAAACTGTTTTTT. Translated: CASSPPPPVMKLFF.

The chain recombines TRBV7-9 with TRBJ2-6; D remains unclear. Germline values: CDR1 SEHNR, CDR2 FQNEAQ (reference sequence). The CDR3 totals 12 residues. V lost 8 bases and J 2 bases, leaving 4 bases between the germline ends. CDR3: CASPAGANVLTF. In DNA form, the CDR3 reads TGTGCCAGCCCGGCTGGGGCCAACGTCCTGACTTTC.

This clone showed up just once. The rearrangement links TRBV13 to TRBJ2-5; 8 positions agree with TRBD1. This CDR3 region has 14 residues. CDR1 PRHDT and CDR2 FYEKMQ come from the germline V gene (reference sequence). Unmatched junction bases numbered 4, after V lost 5 bases and J lost 2 bases. Here the CDR3 reads CASSLRDRQETQYF. The CDR3 DNA follows: TGTGCCAGCAGCCTACGGGACAGGCAAGAGACCCAGTACTTC.

V is TRBV29-1 and J is TRBJ2-1; D gene uncertain. The CDR3 extends over 12 amino acids. In germline, CDR1 is SQVTM, CDR2 ANQGSEA. Trimming stripped 4 bases from V and 0 bases from J, with 4 bases between. In DNA, the CDR3 is TGCAGCGTTGCTAGCTCCTACAATGAGCAGTTCTTC. As protein: CSVASSYNEQFF.

The V gene is TRBV7-2, the J gene TRBJ2-1; 7 bases fit TRBD1. Trimming removed 3 bases from V and 5 bases from J; junction bases left unmatched: 4. The CDR3 extends over 14 amino acids. Germline CDR1 is SGHTA and CDR2 is FQGNSA. CDR3 protein: CASSLGQRHNEQFF. In nucleotides, the CDR3 is TGTGCCAGCAGCTTGGGACAGCGCCACAATGAGCAGTTCTTC.

The chain links TRBV6-5 to TRBJ2-2; TRBD2 is a possible D gene (6 bases). The CDR3 length is 15 residues. Germline loops: CDR1 MNHEY, CDR2 SVGAGI. V dropped 6 bases and J dropped 5 bases, with 16 bases sitting between them. Here the CDR3 DNA reads TGTGCCAGCAGCCAACGCGGGGACTGGACCGGGGAGCTGTTTTTT. Protein sequence: CASSQRGDWTGELFF.

This clone was seen more than once but under ten times. V and J are TRBV3-1 (or the pseudogene TRBV3-2) and TRBJ2-7; D is possibly TRBD2 (5 bases). This CDR3 is 12 amino acids long. The V and J ends lost 3 bases and 5 bases respectively, with 8 bases between them. The germline CDR1 and CDR2 sequences are LGHDT and YNNKEL (reference sequence). The CDR3 nucleotides are TGTGCCAGCAGCCAGGCGGGCGACGAGCAGTACTTC. It translates to CASSQAGDEQYF.

CDR3 sequence: CASSFDRTNTEAFF. CDR3 nucleotide sequence: TGTGCCAGCTCTTTCGACAGGACGAACACTGAAGCTTTCTTT. This rearrangement joins TRBV18 to TRBJ1-1; tentatively, D is TRBD1 (6 bases). The CDR3 contains 14 residues. CDR1 and CDR2 (germline): KGHSH, LQKENI. The V end lost 6 bases, the J end lost 1 base, and 12 bases lay between the germline ends. The full variable domain, in which reference TRBV18 and TRBJ1-1 provide the parts outside the CDR3, is NAGVMQNPRHLVRRRGQEARLRCSPMKGHSHVYWYRQLPEEGLKFMVYLQKENIIDESGMPKERFSAEFPKEGPSILRIQQVVRGDSAAYFCASSFDRTNTEAFFGQGTRLTVV.

The chain employs TRBV19 and TRBJ2-7; 8 bases map to TRBD1. Germline V gene lookup returns CDR1 LNHDA and CDR2 SQIVND (reference sequence). Unmatched junction bases numbered 7, after V lost 6 bases and J lost 0 bases. The CDR3 is 15 amino acids. The CDR3 coding sequence is TGTGCCAGTAGACAGGGGGGTCGGGGCTCCTACGAGCAGTACTTC. Amino acid sequence: CASRQGGRGSYEQYF.

The chain combines TRBV24-1 with TRBJ1-1; unclear D gene. V lost 4 bases, J lost 6 bases, and 14 bases lay in between. Germline V gene data show CDR1 as KGHDR and CDR2 as SFDVKD. The CDR3 contains 14 residues. CDR3: CATSDPGREAEAFF. DNA of the CDR3: TGTGCCACCAGTGACCCCGGTCGAGAGGCTGAAGCTTTCTTT.

CDR3 sequence (DNA): TGTGCCAGCAGCTTTCAGGGGAGCTATGGCTACACCTTC. This codes for CASSFQGSYGYTF. This rearrangement joins TRBV7-8 to TRBJ1-2; TRBD1 might be the D (6 bases). CDR1 is SGHVS and CDR2 is FQNEAQ in the germline V gene. Trimming pared 3 bases from V and 4 bases from J, leaving 9 bases between. CDR3 length: 13 residues.